The rows below give T cell receptor beta chains drawn from one sample of a study of chemoradiotherapy in HPV16-positive cancers. TCRdb's copy holds only in-frame clones and misses some; the assay was immunoSEQ multiplex PCR. Altogether roughly 32,000 clones are present, 80% to 90% being singletons, with the ten largest covering about 3%. The sample was blood, taken from a patient who underwent chemoradiotherapy. These TCRs come from a human donor with HPV-associated anogenital cancer. CDR3s include the opening cysteine and the closing phenylalanine or tryptophan. Fields, in order: V gene, CDR3 protein.

v_call: TRBV23-1
cdr3_aa: CAGAGTEQFF

v_call: TRBV7-2
cdr3_aa: CASSLGGTQETQYF

v_call: TRBV4-1
cdr3_aa: CASSQGSLAGVRETQYF

v_call: TRBV4-1
cdr3_aa: CASSQDYTGGGQPQHF

v_call: TRBV30
cdr3_aa: CAWSVGSGQGAEKLFF

v_call: TRBV2
cdr3_aa: CASSEAGREIYEQYF

v_call: TRBV30
cdr3_aa: CAWSAPGQNYGYTF

v_call: TRBV5-1
cdr3_aa: CASSLDDSVYEQYF

v_call: TRBV25-1
cdr3_aa: CASSEFYANQPQHF

v_call: TRBV6-5
cdr3_aa: CASSTLDRTGPQYF

v_call: TRBV5-4
cdr3_aa: CASSPGQGNEQYF

v_call: TRBV25-1
cdr3_aa: CASRVAGSSYNEQFF

v_call: TRBV10-1
cdr3_aa: CASSESGQNYGYTF

v_call: TRBV6-1
cdr3_aa: CASSVIPGSYEQYF

v_call: TRBV27
cdr3_aa: CASTKTAGSSYNEQFF

v_call: TRBV6-4
cdr3_aa: CASSFRLAGKETQYF

v_call: TRBV27
cdr3_aa: CASSSLGLHEQFF

v_call: TRBV5-5
cdr3_aa: CASSLGGGGYEQYF

v_call: TRBV21-1
cdr3_aa: CASSKGLEGFMNTEAFF

v_call: TRBV7-2
cdr3_aa: CASSPRGDTRTQYF

v_call: TRBV5-6
cdr3_aa: CASSLRTSGFTDTQYF

v_call: TRBV7-3
cdr3_aa: CASSFIRDNEQFF

v_call: TRBV5-1
cdr3_aa: CASSTGTYSTDTQYF

v_call: TRBV2
cdr3_aa: CASTEGPPVRPQHF

v_call: TRBV15
cdr3_aa: CATSRRGDATNEKLFF